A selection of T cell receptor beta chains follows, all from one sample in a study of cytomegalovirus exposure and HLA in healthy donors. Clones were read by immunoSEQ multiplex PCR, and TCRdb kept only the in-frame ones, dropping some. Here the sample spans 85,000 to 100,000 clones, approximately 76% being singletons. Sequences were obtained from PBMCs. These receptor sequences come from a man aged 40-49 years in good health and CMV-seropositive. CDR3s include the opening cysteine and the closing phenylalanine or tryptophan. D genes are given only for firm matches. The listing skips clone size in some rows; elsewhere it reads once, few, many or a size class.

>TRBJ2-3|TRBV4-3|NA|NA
TGCGCCAGCAGCCAAGAGGCACCCTGGGAGCACCGAGGGGGGGACACGCAGTATTTT
CASSQEAPWEHRGGDTQYF
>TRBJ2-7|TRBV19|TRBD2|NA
TGTGCCAGTACTCCCGCTAGCGGGGGGCCCTACGAGCAGTACTTC
CASTPASGGPYEQYF
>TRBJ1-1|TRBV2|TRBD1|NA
TGTGCCAGCAGGGGGGACAGGGTTCGGGACACTGAAGCTTTCTTT
CASRGDRVRDTEAFF
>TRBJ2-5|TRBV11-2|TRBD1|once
TGTGCCAGCAGCCTTGGACAGGTACAAGAGACCCAGTACTTC
CASSLGQVQETQYF
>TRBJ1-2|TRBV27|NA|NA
TGTGCCAGCAGTCCCGGGACGGCGCGGGGAGGCTACACCTTC
CASSPGTARGGYTF
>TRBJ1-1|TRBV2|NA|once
TGTGCCAGCAGTGATCCCGCGGGGGACACTGAAGCTTTCTTT
CASSDPAGDTEAFF
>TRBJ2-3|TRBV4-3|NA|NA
TGCGCCAGCAGCCGAAGCGAATCCGGAGGTACGCAGTATTTT
CASSRSESGGTQYF
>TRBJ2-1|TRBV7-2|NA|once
TGTGCCAGCAGCCCGGGACAATACAATGAGCAGTTCTTC
CASSPGQYNEQFF
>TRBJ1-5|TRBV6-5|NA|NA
TGTGCCAGCAGCAGGGCCGGAAATCAGCCCCAGCATTTT
CASSRAGNQPQHF
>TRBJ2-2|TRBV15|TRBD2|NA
TGTGCCACCAGAAAGACAGCAGAGATAGGCGGGCGCCGGGGGGGCGGGGAGCTGTTTTTT
CATRKTAEIGGRRGGGELFF
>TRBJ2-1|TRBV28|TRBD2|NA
TGTGCCAGCAGTTTGCTGAGCGGGAGGGCAGGCAATGAGCAGTTCTTC
CASSLLSGRAGNEQFF